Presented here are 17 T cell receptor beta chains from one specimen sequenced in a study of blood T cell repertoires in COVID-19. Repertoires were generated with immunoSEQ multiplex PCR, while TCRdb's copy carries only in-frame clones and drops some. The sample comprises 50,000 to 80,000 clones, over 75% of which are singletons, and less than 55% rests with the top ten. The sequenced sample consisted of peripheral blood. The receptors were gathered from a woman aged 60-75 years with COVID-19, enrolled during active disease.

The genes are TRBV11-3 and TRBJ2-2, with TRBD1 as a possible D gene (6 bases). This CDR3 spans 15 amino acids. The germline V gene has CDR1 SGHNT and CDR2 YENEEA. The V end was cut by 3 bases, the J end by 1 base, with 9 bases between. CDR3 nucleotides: TGTGCCAGCAGCTTGGGGGACATGAACACCGGGGAGCTGTTTTTT. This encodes CASSLGDMNTGELFF.

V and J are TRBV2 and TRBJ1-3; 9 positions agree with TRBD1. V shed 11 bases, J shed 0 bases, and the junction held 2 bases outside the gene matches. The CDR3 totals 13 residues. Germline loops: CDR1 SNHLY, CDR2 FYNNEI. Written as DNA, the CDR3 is TGTGCCGGGGGACAGGGCTCTGGAAACACCATATATTTT. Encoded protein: CAGGQGSGNTIYF.

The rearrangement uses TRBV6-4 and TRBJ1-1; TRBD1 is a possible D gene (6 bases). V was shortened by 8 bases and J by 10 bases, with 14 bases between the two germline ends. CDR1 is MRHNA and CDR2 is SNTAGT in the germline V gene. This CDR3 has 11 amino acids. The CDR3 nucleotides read TGTGCCAGCGCTCACGGGGGGCGAGCTTTCTTT. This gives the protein CASAHGGRAFF.

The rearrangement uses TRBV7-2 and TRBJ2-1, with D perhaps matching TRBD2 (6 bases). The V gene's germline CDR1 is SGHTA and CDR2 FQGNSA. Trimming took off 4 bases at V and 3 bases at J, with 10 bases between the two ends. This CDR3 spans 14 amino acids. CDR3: CASSSRGGYNEQFF. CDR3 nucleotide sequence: TGTGCCAGCAGCTCCCGGGGAGGCTACAATGAGCAGTTCTTC.

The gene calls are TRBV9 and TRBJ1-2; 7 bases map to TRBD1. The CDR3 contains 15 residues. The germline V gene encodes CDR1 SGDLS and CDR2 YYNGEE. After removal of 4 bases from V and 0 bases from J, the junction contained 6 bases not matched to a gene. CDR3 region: CASSHPGQTNYGYTF. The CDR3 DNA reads TGTGCCAGCAGCCACCCGGGACAGACTAACTATGGCTACACCTTC.

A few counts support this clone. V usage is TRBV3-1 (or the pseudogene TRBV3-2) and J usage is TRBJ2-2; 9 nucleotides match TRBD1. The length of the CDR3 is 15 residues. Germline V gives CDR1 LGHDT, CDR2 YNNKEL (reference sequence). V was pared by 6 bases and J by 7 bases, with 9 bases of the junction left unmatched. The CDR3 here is CASRPRDRDGGELFF. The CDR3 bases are TGTGCCAGCAGGCCCCGGGACAGGGACGGCGGGGAGCTGTTTTTT.

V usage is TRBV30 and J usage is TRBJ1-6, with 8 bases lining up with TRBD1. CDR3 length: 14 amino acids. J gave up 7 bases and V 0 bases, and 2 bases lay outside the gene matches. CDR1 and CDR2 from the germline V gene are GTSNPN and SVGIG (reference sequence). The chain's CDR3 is CAWSVRDRNSPLHF. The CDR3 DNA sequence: TGTGCCTGGAGTGTGCGGGACAGGAATTCACCCCTCCACTTT. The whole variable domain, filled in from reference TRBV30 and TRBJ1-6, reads SQTIHQWPATLVQPVGSPLSLECTVEGTSNPNLYWYRQAAGRGLQLLFYSVGIGQISSEVPQNLSASRPQDRQFILSSKKLLLSDSGFYLCAWSVRDRNSPLHFGNGTRLTVT.

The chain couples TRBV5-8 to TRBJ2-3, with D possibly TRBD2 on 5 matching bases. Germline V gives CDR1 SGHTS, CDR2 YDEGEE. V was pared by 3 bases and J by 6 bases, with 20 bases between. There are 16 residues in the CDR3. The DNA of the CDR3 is TGTGCCAGCAGCTATTCAGTAGGGAGATCGGGGGATACGCAGTATTTT. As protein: CASSYSVGRSGDTQYF.

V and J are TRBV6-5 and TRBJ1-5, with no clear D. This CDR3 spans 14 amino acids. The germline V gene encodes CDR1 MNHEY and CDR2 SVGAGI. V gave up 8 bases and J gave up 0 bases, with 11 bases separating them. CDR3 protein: CASWPGDSNQPQHF. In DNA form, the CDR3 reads TGTGCCAGCTGGCCGGGAGATAGCAATCAGCCCCAGCATTTT.

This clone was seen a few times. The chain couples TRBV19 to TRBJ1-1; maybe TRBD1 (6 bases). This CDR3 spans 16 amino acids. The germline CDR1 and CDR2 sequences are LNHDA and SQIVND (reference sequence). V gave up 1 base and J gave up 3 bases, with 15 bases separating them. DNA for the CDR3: TGTGCCAGTAGTATAGTTTTCTCAGGGGATGACACTGAAGCTTTCTTT. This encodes CASSIVFSGDDTEAFF.

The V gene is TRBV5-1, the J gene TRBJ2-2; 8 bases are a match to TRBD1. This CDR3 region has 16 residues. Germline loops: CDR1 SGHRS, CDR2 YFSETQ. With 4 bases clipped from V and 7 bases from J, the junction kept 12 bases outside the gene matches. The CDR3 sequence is CASSVSGGTDGGELFF. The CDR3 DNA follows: TGCGCCAGCAGCGTCTCAGGGGGCACGGACGGCGGGGAGCTGTTTTTT.

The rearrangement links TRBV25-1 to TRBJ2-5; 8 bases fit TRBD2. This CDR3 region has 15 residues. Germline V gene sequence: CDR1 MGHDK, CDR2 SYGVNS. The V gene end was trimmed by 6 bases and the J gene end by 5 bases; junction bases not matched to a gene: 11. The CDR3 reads CASRPRGGQGETQYF. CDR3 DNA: TGTGCCAGCAGACCCCGGGGGGGCCAAGGGGAGACCCAGTACTTC. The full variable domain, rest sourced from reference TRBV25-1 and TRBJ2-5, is EADIYQTPRYLVIGTGKKITLECSQTMGHDKMYWYQQDPGMELHLIHYSYGVNSTEKGDLSSESTVSRIRTEHFPLTLESARPSHTSQYLCASRPRGGQGETQYFGPGTRLLVL.

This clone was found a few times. DNA for the CDR3: TGTGCCAGCAGTCAGGCGACAGGGCGCGGGCCCAGAAACACCATATATTTT. Translated, it gives CASSQATGRGPRNTIYF. The chain combines TRBV3-1 (or the pseudogene TRBV3-2) with TRBJ1-3, with TRBD1 matching 7 bases. Per the germline V gene, CDR1 is LGHDT and CDR2 is YNNKEL (reference sequence). V dropped 6 bases and J dropped 5; count of bases not matched to a gene: 16. The CDR3 totals 17 residues.

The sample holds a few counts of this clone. The CDR3 coding sequence is TGTGCCAGCAGCTTGACAGGGGCCTATGGCTACACCTTC. Translation: CASSLTGAYGYTF. This chain joins TRBV27 and TRBJ1-2; 8 nucleotides agree with TRBD1. The V gene's germline CDR1 is MNHEY and CDR2 SMNVEV (reference sequence). V dropped 6 bases and J dropped 4; count of bases not matched to a gene: 4. CDR3 length: 13 amino acids.

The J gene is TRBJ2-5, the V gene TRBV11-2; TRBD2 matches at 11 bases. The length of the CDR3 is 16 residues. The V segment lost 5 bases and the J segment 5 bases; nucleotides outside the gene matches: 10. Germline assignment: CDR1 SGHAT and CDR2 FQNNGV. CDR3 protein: CASSAVATSGTETQYF. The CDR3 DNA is TGTGCCAGCAGCGCGGTTGCGACTAGCGGGACGGAGACCCAGTACTTC.

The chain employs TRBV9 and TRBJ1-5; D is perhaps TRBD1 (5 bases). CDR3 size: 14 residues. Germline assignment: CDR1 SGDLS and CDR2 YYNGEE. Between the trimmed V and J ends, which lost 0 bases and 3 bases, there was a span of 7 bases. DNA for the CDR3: TGTGCCAGCAGCGTAGGACAGCCCAATCAGCCCCAGCATTTT. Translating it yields CASSVGQPNQPQHF. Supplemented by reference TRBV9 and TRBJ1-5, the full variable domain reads DSGVTQTPKHLITATGQRVTLRCSPRSGDLSVYWYQQSLDQGLQFLIQYYNGEERAKGNILERFSAQQFPDLHSELNLSSLELGDSALYFCASSVGQPNQPQHFGDGTRLSIL.

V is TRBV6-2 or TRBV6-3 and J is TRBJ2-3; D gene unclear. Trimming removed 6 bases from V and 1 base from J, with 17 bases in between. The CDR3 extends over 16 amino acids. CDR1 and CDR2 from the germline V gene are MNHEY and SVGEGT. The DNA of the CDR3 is TGTGCCAGCAGCCACGTGGGTCTCCGGGGCACAGATACGCAGTATTTT. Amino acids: CASSHVGLRGTDTQYF.